This T cell receptor beta chain was sequenced during a study of monozygotic twins with inflammatory bowel disease. General study findings and limits: Researchers report that IBD patients shared fewer clonotypes with others than healthy twins, especially amid disease activity. No distinction between different T cell subtypes was possible.

Total RNA was isolated from whole blood without T cell sorting. Comments on this clonotype: The antigen remains unidentified.

The CDR3 is 16 residues long. Germline V gives CDR1 LGHDT, CDR2 YNNKEL (reference sequence). In preparing each TCR library, 3500 ng of total RNA was used. TCRdb reprocessed the 5' RACE reads and reports one entry per CDR3 protein, with no DNA. This repertoire includes more than 350,000 distinct CDR3 sequences. The sequence was collected from a human donor with ulcerative colitis or Crohn's disease, or a healthy co-twin of an affected twin (not recorded which). The sequencing sample was made of blood. The chain employs TRBV3-1 and TRBJ2-7; absent DNA, TCRdb's TRBD2 call cannot be checked. This CDR3 is CASSQGSWGSGTEQYF.